The subject of this entry is one T cell receptor (beta chain). The target antigen is unknown. The data originate from a study of human T cells and chemical hapten exposure. At the level of the study: Slight volume differences across pooled libraries mainly accounted for varying per-sample TCR yields. Study results and caveats: PT1 expanded TCR counts correlated positively with patch test score. With DPC sensitization, TCRs exceeding 1 in 1000 frequency showed no change.

One entry per CDR3 protein, called by TCRdb with MiXCR from the RACE reads. Here the sample spans roughly 250,000 distinct CDR3 sequences, approximately 8.4% being singletons. The time point: pre-sensitization, week 0. Indicated treatment: therapeutic diphenylcyclopropenone sensitization with weekly scalp DPC. This CDR3 region has 15 residues. Germline CDR1 SGHVS, CDR2 FQNEAQ. V was pared by 1 base and J by 0 bases, with 10 bases between. The material was whole blood, obtained in connection with sensitization to the hapten diphenylcyclopropenone (DPC). The chain recombines TRBV7-8 with TRBJ2-7; a possible D gene is TRBD2 (5 bases). The source is a middle-aged woman with alopecia areata. Some clones in this sample may be carry-over from other donors' samples. CDR3 sequence (DNA): TGTGCCAGCAGCTTAGTGGTTGGGAGCTCCTACGAGCAGTACTTC. Its protein is CASSLVVGSSYEQYF. Full variable domain (rest looked up from reference TRBV7-8 and TRBJ2-7): GAGVSQSPRYKVAKRGQDVALRCDPISGHVSLFWYQQALGQGPEFLTYFQNEAQLDKSGLPSDRFFAERPEGSVSTLKIQRTQQEDSAVYLCASSLVVGSSYEQYFGPGTRLTVT.